This entry lists 23 T cell receptor beta chains sequenced from one sample in a study of T-cell reconstitution after alpha-beta-depleted transplantation in children. This sample's TCRbeta library carried unique molecular identifier barcodes. TCRdb reprocessed the PCR reads via MiXCR and lists one record per CDR3 protein. The sample lists 250,000 to 350,000 distinct CDR3 sequences; 9.9% were seen once. Sequenced material: PBMCs from the stem cell graft donor, taken from the stem cell graft. These receptors were obtained from a human donor who donated a stem cell graft to a child with SCID.

This clonotype has just a few counts. The chain combines TRBV7-9 with TRBJ1-4; D is uncertain. This CDR3 is built from 15 residues. CDR1 SEHNR and CDR2 FQNEAQ come from the germline V gene (reference sequence). V was clipped by 5 bases and J by 3 bases, with 13 bases between them. The CDR3 reads CASSPGGSPNEKLFF. The CDR3 DNA follows: TGTGCCAGCAGCCCGGGAGGGAGTCCTAATGAAAAACTGTTTTTT.

The sample holds many counts of this clonotype. The genes are TRBV9 and TRBJ2-3; no firm D call. Germline CDR1 SGDLS, CDR2 YYNGEE. V shed 0 bases and J shed 6 bases, with 11 bases lying between them. This CDR3 is 14 amino acids long. CDR3 in DNA: TGTGCCAGCAGCGTAGAAGGGAATCTGGATACGCAGTATTTT. It encodes CASSVEGNLDTQYF.

This clonotype showed up just a few times. V and J are TRBV20-1 and TRBJ1-2, with 8 bases identical to TRBD1. The V gene's germline CDR1 is DFQATT and CDR2 SNEGSKA (reference sequence). The CDR3 length is 14 residues. Losses at the gene ends were 5 bases for V and 7 bases for J; bases not matched to a gene: 12. CDR3 nucleotide sequence: TGCAGTGCTCAGCCGGGACAGGCCATTAGTGGCTACACCTTC. This encodes CSAQPGQAISGYTF.

The chain uses TRBV12-3 or TRBV12-4 and TRBJ2-7, with D perhaps TRBD1 (5 bases). The CDR3 spans 13 residues. Trimming removed 5 bases from V and 6 bases from J, with 14 bases in between. The CDR3 region has the DNA TGTGCCAGCAGTCCGACAGAGCTCGGCGAGCAGTACTTC. Amino acids: CASSPTELGEQYF.

This clonotype was seen more than once but under ten times. V and J are TRBV7-9 and TRBJ2-1; D gene ambiguous. Trimming removed 5 bases from V and 0 bases from J, with 8 bases in between. From germline, CDR1 is SEHNR and CDR2 FQNEAQ (reference sequence). The CDR3 covers 14 residues. In nucleotides, the CDR3 is TGTGCCAGCAGCCCGAAGAGCTCCTACAATGAGCAGTTCTTC. Protein product: CASSPKSSYNEQFF. The full variable domain, its missing parts supplied by reference TRBV7-9 and TRBJ2-1, is DTGVSQNPRHKITKRGQNVTFRCDPISEHNRLYWYRQTLGQGPEFLTYFQNEAQLEKSRLLSDRFSAERPKGSFSTLEIQRTEQGDSAMYLCASSPKSSYNEQFFGPGTRLTVL.

This clonotype was seen more than once but under ten times. The chain carries TRBV20-1 and TRBJ2-1, with D uncertain. The germline V and J ends were trimmed by 0 bases and 2 bases, with 11 bases remaining between them. Germline V gene sequence: CDR1 DFQATT, CDR2 SNEGSKA (reference sequence). CDR3 length: 15 residues. The CDR3 DNA reads TGCAGTGCTAGAGATCTGGGTGGTCCCTACAATGAGCAGTTCTTC. This encodes CSARDLGGPYNEQFF.

At least ten counts were recorded for this clonotype. The chain couples TRBV5-1 to TRBJ1-1; the D gene is possibly TRBD1 (6 bases). This CDR3 spans 13 amino acids. Trimming removed 4 bases from V and 8 bases from J, with 15 bases in between. Per the germline V gene, CDR1 is SGHRS and CDR2 is YFSETQ. The CDR3 DNA sequence: TGCGCCAGCAGCGACCGGGGGACAAAGGAAGCTTTCTTT. Its translation: CASSDRGTKEAFF.

There are many counts of this clonotype. The chain links TRBV5-1 to TRBJ2-6, with 9 bases lining up with TRBD1. The CDR3 has 16 amino acids. After removal of 7 bases from V and 2 bases from J, the junction contained 7 bases not matched to a gene. Germline values: CDR1 SGHRS, CDR2 YFSETQ. The CDR3 loop is CASSRDREAGANVLTF. CDR3 nucleotide sequence: TGCGCCAGCTCCAGGGACAGGGAGGCTGGGGCCAACGTCCTGACTTTC.

With regard to this clonotype: This is likely a read error, given that the CDR3 carries no conserved phenylalanine or tryptophan at its end. The chain uses TRBV20-1 and TRBJ1-1, with no clear D. The germline CDR1 and CDR2 sequences are DFQATT and SNEGSKA (reference sequence). V lost 6 bases, J lost 5 bases, and 19 bases lay in between. This CDR3 spans 14 amino acids. CDR3: CSALPQRGGTEAFL. The DNA of the CDR3 is TGCAGTGCCCTTCCTCAGAGAGGTGGGACTGAAGCTTTCTTA.

This clonotype was seen a few times. The chain uses TRBV29-1 and TRBJ2-5; TRBD1 matches 9 bases. V was pared by 5 bases and J by 0 bases, with 4 bases of the junction left unmatched. This CDR3 has 14 residues. The germline gives CDR1 SQVTM, CDR2 ANQGSEA. The CDR3 DNA reads as TGCAGCGTTCGACAGGGGGTATACCAAGAGACCCAGTACTTC. This gives the protein CSVRQGVYQETQYF. Drawing the rest from reference TRBV29-1 and TRBJ2-5, the complete variable domain is SAVISQKPSRDICQRGTSLTIQCQVDSQVTMMFWYRQQPGQSLTLIATANQGSEATYESGFVIDKFPISRPNLTFSTLTVSNMSPEDSSIYLCSVRQGVYQETQYFGPGTRLLVL.

This clonotype occurred a few times. The chain combines TRBV6-1 with TRBJ2-2, with D maybe TRBD2 (6 bases). The CDR3 extends over 14 amino acids. From germline, CDR1 is MNHNS and CDR2 SASEGT. Trimming took off 6 bases at V and 3 bases at J, with 11 bases between the two ends. This CDR3 reads CASRTEGYTGELFF. The CDR3 coding sequence is TGTGCCAGCAGGACGGAGGGGTACACCGGGGAGCTGTTTTTT.

In its sample, this clonotype was seen a few times. V usage is TRBV7-3 and J usage is TRBJ2-1; D may be TRBD2 (6 bases). This CDR3 spans 15 amino acids. The ends were cut back, 2 bases at V and 7 bases at J, with 15 bases in the middle. Germline-derived CDR1 and CDR2 are SGHTA and FQGTGA. In DNA, the CDR3 is TGTGCCAGCAGCTTATCCGGGGGAGCCAGGAATGAGCAGTTCTTC. Encoded protein: CASSLSGGARNEQFF.

There are many counts of this clonotype. The V and J genes are TRBV3-1 and TRBJ2-3; the D gene is possibly TRBD2 (5 bases). Per the germline V gene, CDR1 is LGHDT and CDR2 is YNNKEL (reference sequence). The V end was cut by 5 bases, the J end by 4 bases, with 13 bases between. There are 14 residues in the CDR3. The CDR3 nucleotides read TGTGCCAGCAGCACAACCCCGAGGGCAGATACGCAGTATTTT. Amino acids: CASSTTPRADTQYF.

The rearrangement joins TRBV27 to TRBJ2-3, with D perhaps being TRBD1 or TRBD2 (6 bases each). V was cut by 7 bases and J by 3 bases, with 14 bases left in between. CDR1 MNHEY and CDR2 SMNVEV come from the germline V gene (reference sequence). The CDR3 has 14 amino acids. The CDR3: CASTLGGVTDTQYF. The DNA of the CDR3 is TGTGCCAGCACTCTCGGGGGCGTAACAGATACGCAGTATTTT.

This clonotype was counted only a few times. CDR3 coding DNA: TGCAGTGCTTACAGGGGCTACGAGCAGTACTTC. Translation gives CSAYRGYEQYF. The J gene is TRBJ2-7, the V gene TRBV20-1, with TRBD1 matching over 7 bases. V lost 5 bases to trimming and J lost 3 bases; unmatched junction nucleotides: 1. CDR1 is DFQATT, CDR2 SNEGSKA, per germline (reference sequence). The CDR3 is made up of 11 amino acids.

On this clonotype itself: A junction end diverges from the germline sequence, so it may reflect a read error. The chain combines TRBV5-1 with TRBJ1-1; TRBD1 is a possible D gene (6 bases). The germline V gene encodes CDR1 SGHRS and CDR2 YFSETQ. The CDR3 contains 14 residues. The CDR3 here is CASSWGTPNTEVFF. The CDR3 DNA reads TGCGCCAGCAGCTGGGGGACACCGAACACTGAAGTTTTCTTT.

The rearrangement links TRBV6-5 to TRBJ1-1; 7 nucleotides agree with TRBD1. The CDR3 consists of 14 residues. The germline V gene encodes CDR1 MNHEY and CDR2 SVGAGI. The junction had 7 bases not matched to a gene; V was cut back by 2 bases and J by 7 bases. CDR3 loop: CASSYRDRAFEAFF. CDR3 nucleotides: TGTGCCAGCAGTTACCGGGACAGAGCCTTTGAAGCTTTCTTT.

The chain uses TRBV6-5 and TRBJ2-3; 10 nucleotides agree with TRBD2. V was clipped by 0 bases and J by 2 bases; unmatched bases: 5. CDR1 MNHEY and CDR2 SVGAGI come from the germline V gene. This CDR3 region has 17 residues. The CDR3 loop is CASSYSLAGANTDTQYF. CDR3 bases: TGTGCCAGCAGTTACTCCCTAGCGGGGGCGAACACAGATACGCAGTATTTT.

This chain joins TRBV12-3 or TRBV12-4 and TRBJ1-2, with D tentatively TRBD1 (6 bases). V was shortened by 6 bases and J by 8 bases, with 13 bases between the two germline ends. The CDR3 length is 12 residues. CDR3 DNA: TGTGCCAGCAGGTTAACAGGGTTCGGCTACACCTTC. This encodes CASRLTGFGYTF.

V gene TRBV5-5 combines with J gene TRBJ2-1; TRBD1 agrees at 8 bases. Germline CDR1 is SGHKS and CDR2 is YYEKEE (reference sequence). Trimming cost V 0 bases and J 4 bases; bases outside gene matches: 9. The CDR3 runs 17 residues. DNA of the CDR3: TGTGCCAGCAGCTTGGATTTGGCGGGACAGGAATACAATGAGCAGTTCTTC. Translation gives CASSLDLAGQEYNEQFF.

This clonotype has just a few counts. The V call is TRBV7-9, the J call TRBJ2-1; 9 bases agree with TRBD1. The CDR3 runs 17 residues. The germline V gene encodes CDR1 SEHNR and CDR2 FQNEAQ (reference sequence). Germline trimming cut 5 bases from V and 8 bases from J; bases unmatched to any gene: 16. In DNA, the CDR3 is TGTGCCAGCAGCCTAGGCTCCGGGACAGGGTTAGGGGATGAGCAGTTCTTC. Amino acid sequence: CASSLGSGTGLGDEQFF.

This clonotype has a handful of counts. The chain combines TRBV7-2 with TRBJ2-1; TRBD1 aligns across 7 bases. V dropped 4 bases and J dropped 10; count of bases not matched to a gene: 4. The V gene's germline CDR1 is SGHTA and CDR2 FQGNSA. The CDR3 contains 12 residues. CDR3 DNA sequence: TGTGCCAGCAGCTCGGACAGGTACGAGCAGTTCTTC. This encodes CASSSDRYEQFF.

This clonotype was counted a few times. This chain connects TRBV6-1 to TRBJ1-1, with D tentatively TRBD1 (5 bases). Trimming stripped 6 bases from V and 4 bases from J, with 15 bases between. Germline CDR1 MNHNS, CDR2 SASEGT. The CDR3 has 14 amino acids. CDR3 bases: TGTGCCAGCAGAAAGGAGGGGACGGGCACTGAAGCTTTCTTT. The encoded protein is CASRKEGTGTEAFF.